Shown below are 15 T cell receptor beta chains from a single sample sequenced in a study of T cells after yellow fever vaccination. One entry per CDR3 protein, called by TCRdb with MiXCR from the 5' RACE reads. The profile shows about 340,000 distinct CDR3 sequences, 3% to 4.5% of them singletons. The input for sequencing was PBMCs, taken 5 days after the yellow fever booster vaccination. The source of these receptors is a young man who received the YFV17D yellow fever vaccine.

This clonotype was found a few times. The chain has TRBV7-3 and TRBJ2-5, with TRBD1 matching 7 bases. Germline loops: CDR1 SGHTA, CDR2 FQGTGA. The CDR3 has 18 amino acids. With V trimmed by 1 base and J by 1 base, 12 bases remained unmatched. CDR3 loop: CASSLKGPGQQFQETQYF. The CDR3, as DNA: TGTGCCAGCAGCTTAAAGGGCCCGGGACAGCAGTTCCAAGAGACCCAGTACTTC.

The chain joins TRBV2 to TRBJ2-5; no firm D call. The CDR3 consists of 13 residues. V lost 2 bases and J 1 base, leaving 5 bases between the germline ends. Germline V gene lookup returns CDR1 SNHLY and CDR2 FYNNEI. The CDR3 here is CASSESVQETQYF. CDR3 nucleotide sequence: TGTGCCAGCAGTGAATCAGTCCAAGAGACCCAGTACTTC.

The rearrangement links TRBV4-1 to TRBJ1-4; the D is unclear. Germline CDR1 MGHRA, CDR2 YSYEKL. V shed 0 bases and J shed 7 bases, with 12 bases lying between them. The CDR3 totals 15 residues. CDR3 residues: CASSQDVGQSEKLFF. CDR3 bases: TGCGCCAGCAGCCAAGACGTAGGCCAGTCTGAAAAACTGTTTTTT.

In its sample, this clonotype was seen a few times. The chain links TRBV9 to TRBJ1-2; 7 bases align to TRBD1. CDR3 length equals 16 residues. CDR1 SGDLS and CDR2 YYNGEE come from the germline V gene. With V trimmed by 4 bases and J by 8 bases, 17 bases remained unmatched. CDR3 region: CASSPRRGQTTRGYTF. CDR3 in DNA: TGTGCCAGCAGCCCCCGACGGGGACAGACGACTCGGGGCTACACCTTC.

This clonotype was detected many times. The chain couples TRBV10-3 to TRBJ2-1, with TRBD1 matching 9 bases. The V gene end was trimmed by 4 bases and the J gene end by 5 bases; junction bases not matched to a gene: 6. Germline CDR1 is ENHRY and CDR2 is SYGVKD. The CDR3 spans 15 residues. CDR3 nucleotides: TGTGCCATCAGTGGACAGGGGGAGAACGACAATGAGCAGTTCTTC. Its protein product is CAISGQGENDNEQFF.

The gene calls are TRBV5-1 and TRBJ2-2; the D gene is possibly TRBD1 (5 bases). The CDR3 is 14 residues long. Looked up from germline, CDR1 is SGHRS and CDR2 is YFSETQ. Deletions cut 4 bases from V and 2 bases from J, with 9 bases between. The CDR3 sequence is CASSAQGNTGELFF. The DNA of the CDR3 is TGCGCCAGCAGCGCGCAGGGAAACACCGGGGAGCTGTTTTTT.

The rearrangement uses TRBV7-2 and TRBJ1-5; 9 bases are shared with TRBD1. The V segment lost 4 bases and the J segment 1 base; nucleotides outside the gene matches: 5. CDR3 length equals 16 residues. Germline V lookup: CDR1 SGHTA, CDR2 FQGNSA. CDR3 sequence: CASSYMTGGSNQPQHF. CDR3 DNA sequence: TGTGCCAGCAGCTACATGACAGGGGGAAGCAATCAGCCCCAGCATTTT.

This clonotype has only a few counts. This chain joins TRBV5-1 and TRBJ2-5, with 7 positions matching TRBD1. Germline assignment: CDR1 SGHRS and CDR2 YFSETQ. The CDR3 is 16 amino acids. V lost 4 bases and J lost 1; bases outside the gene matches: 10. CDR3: CASSPDRRDSQETQYF. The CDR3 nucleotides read TGCGCCAGCAGCCCCGATCGACGGGACAGCCAAGAGACCCAGTACTTC.

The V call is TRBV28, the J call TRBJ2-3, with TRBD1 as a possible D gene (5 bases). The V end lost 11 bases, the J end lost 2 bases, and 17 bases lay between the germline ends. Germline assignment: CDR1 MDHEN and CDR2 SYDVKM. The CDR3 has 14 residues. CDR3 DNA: TGTGCCGGTTCAAGGGGCTCATACACAGATACGCAGTATTTT. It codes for CAGSRGSYTDTQYF.

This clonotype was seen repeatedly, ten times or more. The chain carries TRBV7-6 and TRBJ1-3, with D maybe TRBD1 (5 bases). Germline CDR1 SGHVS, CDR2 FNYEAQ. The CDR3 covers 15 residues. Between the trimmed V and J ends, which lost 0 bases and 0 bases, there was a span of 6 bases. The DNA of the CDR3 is TGTGCCAGCAGCTTAGCAGGGACCTCTGGAAACACCATATATTTT. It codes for CASSLAGTSGNTIYF.

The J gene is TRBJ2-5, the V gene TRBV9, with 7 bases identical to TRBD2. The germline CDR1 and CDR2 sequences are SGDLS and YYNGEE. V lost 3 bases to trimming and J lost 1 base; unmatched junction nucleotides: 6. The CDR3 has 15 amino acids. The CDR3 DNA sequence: TGTGCCAGCAGCGCATGGGGGGGGAGCCAAGAGACCCAGTACTTC. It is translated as CASSAWGGSQETQYF.

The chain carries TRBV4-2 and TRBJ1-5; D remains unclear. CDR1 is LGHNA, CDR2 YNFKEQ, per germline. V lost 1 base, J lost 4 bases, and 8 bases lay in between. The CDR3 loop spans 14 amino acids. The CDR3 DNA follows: TGTGCCAGCAGCCAAGGGGCAGCTAATCAGCCCCAGCATTTT. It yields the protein CASSQGAANQPQHF.

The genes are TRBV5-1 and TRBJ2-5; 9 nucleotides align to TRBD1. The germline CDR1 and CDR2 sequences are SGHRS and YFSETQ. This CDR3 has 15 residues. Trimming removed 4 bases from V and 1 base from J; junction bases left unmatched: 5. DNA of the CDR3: TGCGCCAGCAGCGGAGGGACAGGGCGCCAAGAGACCCAGTACTTC. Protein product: CASSGGTGRQETQYF. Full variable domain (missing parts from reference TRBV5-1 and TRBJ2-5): KAGVTQTPRYLIKTRGQQVTLSCSPISGHRSVSWYQQTPGQGLQFLFEYFSETQRNKGNFPGRFSGRQFSNSRSEMNVSTLELGDSALYLCASSGGTGRQETQYFGPGTRLLVL.

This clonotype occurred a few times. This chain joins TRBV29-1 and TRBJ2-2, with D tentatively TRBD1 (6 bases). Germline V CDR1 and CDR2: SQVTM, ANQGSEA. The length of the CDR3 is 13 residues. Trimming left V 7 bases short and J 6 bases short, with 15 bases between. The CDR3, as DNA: TGCAGCGCGGAACAGGGAAAATCCGGGGAGCTGTTTTTT. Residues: CSAEQGKSGELFF.

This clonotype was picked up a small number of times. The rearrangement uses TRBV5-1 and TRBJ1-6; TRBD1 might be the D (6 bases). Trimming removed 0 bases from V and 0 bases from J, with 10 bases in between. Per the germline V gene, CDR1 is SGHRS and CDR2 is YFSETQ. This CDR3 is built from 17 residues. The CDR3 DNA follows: TGCGCCAGCAGCTTGGATATAGGGGGCTCCTATAATTCACCCCTCCACTTT. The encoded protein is CASSLDIGGSYNSPLHF.